This T cell receptor (beta chain) was observed in a study of cytomegalovirus exposure and HLA in healthy donors. Study-wide results and caveats: Rare sequences made up most TCRs, while some public TCRs were found in many donors.

On this clone itself: Antigen specificity is unknown.

Primers: 60 Vbeta forward and 13 Jbeta reverse. Sequencing used immunoSEQ multiplex PCR; TCRdb keeps in-frame clones, though not all of them. The data show 150,000 to 200,000 clones, with just over 75% seen just once and 1.5% to 2% held by the top ten. The sample was PBMCs. The receptor's source is a young man in good health and CMV-seronegative.

CDR3 bases: TGTGCCAGCAGTTACTACCAGGGGGCGGACAATGAGCAGTTCTTC. Amino acid sequence: CASSYYQGADNEQFF. This chain connects TRBV6-5 to TRBJ2-1; 8 nucleotides match TRBD1. CDR1 is MNHEY and CDR2 is SVGAGI in the germline V gene. CDR3 length: 15 residues. The V segment lost 1 base and the J segment 5 bases; nucleotides outside the gene matches: 4.